Below are 27 T cell receptor beta chains sequenced from a single sample in a study of read filtering for tumor transcriptome and immune sequencing. From roughly 390 ng of RNA, a library with molecular barcoded alpha/delta and beta/gamma adaptors was made. Via MiXCR, TCRdb re-called the reads, giving one row per CDR3 protein. Of roughly 69,000 distinct CDR3 sequences in the sample, approximately 15% were seen once. The sequenced sample consisted of a population of CD138-negative cells sorted from bone marrow. Source of these receptors: a donor aged 40 or over with multiple myeloma.

The gene calls are TRBV27 and TRBJ2-5; 8 bases align to TRBD2. J gave up 4 bases and V 5 bases, and 12 bases lay outside the gene matches. This CDR3 has 16 residues. Germline V gene data show CDR1 as MNHEY and CDR2 as SMNVEV (reference sequence). The chain's CDR3 is CASSTPKSGSVETQYF. The CDR3 DNA is TGTGCCAGCAGTACGCCGAAGAGCGGGAGCGTAGAGACCCAGTACTTC.

The genes are TRBV5-1 and TRBJ2-7, with a possible D match to TRBD1 (6 bases). Germline values: CDR1 SGHRS, CDR2 YFSETQ. This CDR3 has 15 amino acids. Trimming took 1 base from V and 4 from J, leaving 15 bases between them. CDR3 protein: CASSLSFQGLYEQYF. Written as DNA, the CDR3 is TGCGCCAGCAGCTTGAGTTTTCAGGGGCTTTACGAGCAGTACTTC.

The table lists this clonotype with a few counts. The CDR3 loop is CASSLWTGPQPQHF. The CDR3 bases are TGTGCCAGCAGCCTATGGACAGGCCCTCAGCCCCAGCATTTT. The gene calls are TRBV7-2 and TRBJ1-5; 7 bases line up with TRBD1. The CDR3 has 14 amino acids. Germline CDR1 is SGHTA and CDR2 is FQGNSA. Trimming removed 5 bases from V and 6 bases from J; junction bases left unmatched: 7.

This chain joins TRBV20-1 and TRBJ2-7, with a weak D call TRBD1 (6 bases). V lost 6 bases and J 2 bases, leaving 20 bases between the germline ends. The CDR3 covers 15 residues. CDR1 is DFQATT, CDR2 SNEGSKA, per germline (reference sequence). The CDR3 is CSAPNPGQAPYEQYF. The CDR3 nucleotides read TGCAGTGCCCCTAACCCGGGACAAGCCCCCTACGAGCAGTACTTC.

In its sample, this clonotype was seen many times. The chain recombines TRBV20-1 with TRBJ2-3; 9 bases fit TRBD2. Germline CDR1 is DFQATT and CDR2 is SNEGSKA (reference sequence). This CDR3 comprises 15 residues. Unmatched junction bases numbered 10, after V lost 3 bases and J lost 6 bases. CDR3 bases: TGCAGTGCTAGTGGTAGTAGCGGGAGTTTCGATACGCAGTATTTT. Residues: CSASGSSGSFDTQYF.

This clonotype was seen ten or more times. The chain recombines TRBV11-3 with TRBJ2-6; TRBD1 agrees at 9 bases. Germline assignment: CDR1 SGHNT and CDR2 YENEEA. The CDR3 runs 18 residues. With 5 bases clipped from V and 3 bases from J, the junction kept 11 bases outside the gene matches. The CDR3 nucleotides read TGTGCCAGCAGCCCGCCCGGGACAGGGTACTTTGGGGCCAACGTCCTGACTTTC. Translation gives CASSPPGTGYFGANVLTF.

This clonotype was counted at least ten times. The genes are TRBV11-2 and TRBJ2-3, with 9 bases aligning to TRBD2. The CDR3 length is 18 residues. Trimming at V came to 3 bases and at J to 2 bases, leaving 12 bases not matched to a gene. Germline assignment: CDR1 SGHAT and CDR2 FQNNGV. The DNA for the CDR3 is TGTGCCAGCAGCTTCTCAGCGGGAGGAAACCTGAACACAGATACGCAGTATTTT. It is translated as CASSFSAGGNLNTDTQYF.

This clonotype has ten or more counts. The chain combines TRBV6-4 with TRBJ2-2; TRBD1 aligns across 9 bases. The length of the CDR3 is 19 residues. Germline values: CDR1 MRHNA, CDR2 SNTAGT. V shed 3 bases, J shed 3 bases, and the junction held 14 bases outside the gene matches. The CDR3 region has the DNA TGTGCCAGCAGTGATTTAGGGACAGGGCGGACTAGTGACACCGGGGAGCTGTTTTTT. As protein: CASSDLGTGRTSDTGELFF.

This clonotype has ten or more counts. The CDR3 here is CASSLASVSSYNEQFF. The CDR3 region has the DNA TGCGCCAGCAGCTTGGCTAGCGTGAGCTCCTACAATGAGCAGTTCTTC. The chain carries TRBV5-1 and TRBJ2-1; weak D call: TRBD2 (6 bases). From germline, CDR1 is SGHRS and CDR2 YFSETQ. V lost 0 bases and J lost 0, with 10 bases in between. This CDR3 comprises 16 residues.

In this sample, this clonotype turned up many times. The chain joins TRBV12-3 or TRBV12-4 to TRBJ2-3; 14 bases map to TRBD2. This CDR3 is built from 15 residues. V lost 5 bases to trimming and J lost 4 bases; unmatched junction nucleotides: 2. The CDR3 spells CASSMGLAGADTQYF. In DNA form, the CDR3 reads TGTGCCAGCAGTATGGGACTAGCGGGAGCAGATACGCAGTATTTT.

This clonotype has ten or more counts. The V call is TRBV29-1, the J call TRBJ2-5; TRBD1 or TRBD2 may be the D gene (5 bases each). This CDR3 is 16 amino acids long. From germline, CDR1 is SQVTM and CDR2 ANQGSEA. Trimming cost V 2 bases and J 5 bases, with 21 bases left between them. CDR3 nucleotide sequence: TGCAGCGTTGAACATTACGGCGGCAGAGGGGTGGAGACCCAGTACTTC. It specifies CSVEHYGGRGVETQYF.

A word on this clonotype: One end of the junction fails to match germline, which may point to a read error. V and J are TRBV11-2 and TRBJ2-1; D might be TRBD1 or TRBD2, each matching 6 bases. In germline, CDR1 is SGHAT, CDR2 FQNNGV. The CDR3 loop spans 14 amino acids. The CDR3 sequence: CASSSTRGPNGQSF. The DNA of the CDR3 is TGTGCCAGCAGCTCCACCCGGGGGCCCAATGGGCAGTCCTTC.

Concerning this clonotype itself: The junction departs from germline at one end; a sequencing error may be responsible. V is TRBV5-1 and J is TRBJ2-3, with D maybe TRBD2 (5 bases). The germline V gene has CDR1 SGHRS and CDR2 YFSETQ. The CDR3 extends over 14 amino acids. This chain's CDR3 is CASSLWRFTDTQYF. CDR3 bases: TGTGCCAGCAGCTTATGGAGGTTCACAGATACGCAGTATTTT.

V gene TRBV5-1 combines with J gene TRBJ1-3; 7 nucleotides line up with TRBD1. The CDR3 extends over 15 amino acids. Trimming removed 2 bases from V and 8 bases from J; junction bases left unmatched: 10. CDR1 is SGHRS and CDR2 is YFSETQ in the germline V gene. CDR3 sequence (DNA): TGCGCCAGCAGCTTAGCGGACAGGACCGGTGACACCATATATTTT. Amino acids: CASSLADRTGDTIYF.

This clonotype was detected many times. V usage is TRBV5-1 and J usage is TRBJ2-5, with D possibly being TRBD1 (6 bases). V shed 0 bases and J shed 2 bases, with 11 bases lying between them. Germline CDR1 is SGHRS and CDR2 is YFSETQ. This CDR3 region has 15 residues. In DNA form, the CDR3 reads TGCGCCAGCAGCTTGGGGCAGGGGACGCAAGAGACCCAGTACTTC. The encoded protein is CASSLGQGTQETQYF.

The gene calls are TRBV14 and TRBJ2-7; D is possibly TRBD1 (6 bases). The germline V and J ends were trimmed by 3 bases and 3 bases, with 15 bases remaining between them. The length of the CDR3 is 15 residues. Germline V gene lookup returns CDR1 SGHDN and CDR2 FVKESK. Here the CDR3 reads CASSHLETGRYEQYF. The CDR3, as DNA: TGTGCCAGCAGCCACCTCGAGACAGGTCGCTACGAGCAGTACTTC.

Note on this clonotype: This is likely a read error, given that the CDR3 carries no conserved phenylalanine or tryptophan at its end. The J gene is TRBJ2-1, the V gene TRBV7-3; D ambiguous. Germline-derived CDR1 and CDR2 are SGHTA and FQGTGA. The CDR3 is 16 amino acids. V was clipped by 5 bases and J by 0 bases, with 14 bases between them. For the CDR3, the DNA is TGTGCCAGCAGCCCCTCCCGGCAGAGCTCCTACAATGAGCAGTTCCTC. Amino acid sequence: CASSPSRQSSYNEQFL.

This clonotype was recorded a few times. V and J are TRBV27 and TRBJ2-7; TRBD1 or TRBD2 may be the D gene (5 bases each). Germline CDR1 and CDR2: MNHEY and SMNVEV (reference sequence). This CDR3 comprises 16 residues. The ends were cut back, 1 base at V and 0 bases at J, with 13 bases in the middle. CDR3 nucleotide sequence: TGTGCCAGCAGTTTATTGTCCGGGACGGACTCCTACGAGCAGTACTTC. As protein: CASSLLSGTDSYEQYF.

This clonotype was seen at least ten times. This chain joins TRBV6-6 and TRBJ1-1; D unclear. V was shortened by 2 bases and J by 5 bases, with 9 bases between the two germline ends. Germline V gives CDR1 MNHNY, CDR2 SVGAGI (reference sequence). The length of the CDR3 is 13 residues. In DNA, the CDR3 is TGTGCCAGCAGTTACGTCGGGCGAACTGAAGCTTTCTTT. It yields the protein CASSYVGRTEAFF.

This clonotype was detected ten times or more. The DNA of the CDR3 is TGTGCCAGCAGCTTAGAACCGGTGAACACTGAAGCTTTCTTT. Translation: CASSLEPVNTEAFF. This sequence joins TRBV7-9 and TRBJ1-1; unclear D gene. Per germline, CDR1 SEHNR and CDR2 FQNEAQ (reference sequence). Trimming took off 1 base at V and 0 bases at J, with 6 bases between the two ends. This CDR3 spans 14 amino acids. The full variable domain, rest sourced from reference TRBV7-9 and TRBJ1-1, is DTGVSQNPRHKITKRGQNVTFRCDPISEHNRLYWYRQTLGQGPEFLTYFQNEAQLEKSRLLSDRFSAERPKGSFSTLEIQRTEQGDSAMYLCASSLEPVNTEAFFGQGTRLTVV.

At least ten counts were recorded for this clonotype. The DNA of the CDR3 is TGCAGCGTTAGGTCATCCGGAACCTACGAGCAGTACTTC. It encodes CSVRSSGTYEQYF. The chain has TRBV29-1 and TRBJ2-7; D unclear. The CDR3 length is 13 residues. V was trimmed by 5 bases and J by 2 bases, leaving 13 bases between them. Germline CDR1 and CDR2: SQVTM and ANQGSEA.

The V gene is TRBV28, the J gene TRBJ2-3; tentatively, D is TRBD1 (5 bases). The better agreement between TRBJ1-5 and the DNA end casts doubt on the J call. In germline, CDR1 is MDHEN, CDR2 SYDVKM. The CDR3 spans 16 residues. CDR3 nucleotide sequence: TGTGCCAGCAGTGAGGCGAACGCGGGGCGTTCAGATACGCAGCATTTT. Protein product: CASSEANAGRSDTQHF.

In its sample, this clonotype was seen many times. This sequence joins TRBV20-1 and TRBJ2-3, with 9 bases lining up with TRBD2. CDR3 size: 17 residues. V lost 5 bases to trimming and J lost 6 bases; unmatched junction nucleotides: 18. Per germline, CDR1 DFQATT and CDR2 SNEGSKA (reference sequence). The CDR3 region is CSAPPGRAGGPGDTQYF. For the CDR3, the DNA is TGCAGTGCTCCCCCCGGAAGGGCGGGAGGGCCGGGCGATACGCAGTATTTT.

This clonotype was seen many times. This chain connects TRBV29-1 to TRBJ2-1, with TRBD2 identical over 8 bases. The CDR3 runs to 13 residues. The J segment lost 8 bases and the V segment lost 7 bases, leaving 10 bases of the junction unmatched. Germline V gives CDR1 SQVTM, CDR2 ANQGSEA. The CDR3 loop is CSANGGERHEQFF. As DNA, the CDR3 is TGCAGCGCTAACGGGGGGGAGAGGCATGAGCAGTTCTTC.

This clonotype was recorded a few times. Lacking the conserved final phenylalanine or tryptophan, this CDR3 likely reflects a read error. The rearrangement joins TRBV18 to TRBJ2-7; D assignment may be TRBD1 or TRBD2 (5 bases each). This CDR3 region has 13 residues. V lost 3 bases to trimming and J lost 2 bases, with 8 bases between them. Germline V gives CDR1 KGHSH, CDR2 LQKENI. The CDR3 protein is CASSPGATYEQYS. Here the CDR3 DNA reads TGTGCCAGCTCACCCGGGGCCACCTACGAGCAGTACTCC.

This clonotype was picked up one time. This may be a read error: a much more frequent sequence differs by one nucleotide. V and J are TRBV6-2 or TRBV6-3 and TRBJ2-3; either TRBD1 or TRBD2 may fit D (5 bases each). CDR1 is MNHEY and CDR2 is SVGEGT in the germline V gene. Trimming removed 3 bases from V and 5 bases from J, with 18 bases in between. The CDR3 is 16 residues long. CDR3 nucleotide sequence: TGTGCCAGCAGTTATACCCCTGGGGGAGTGGAAGATACGCAGTATTTT. This codes for CASSYTPGGVEDTQYF.

This clonotype came up once. Given a much more abundant clone one base away, this may be a read error. This chain links TRBV29-1 with TRBJ2-3; D tentatively fits TRBD1 or TRBD2 (5 bases each). Germline CDR1 and CDR2: SQVTM and ANQGSEA. The V and J ends lost 2 bases and 3 bases respectively, with 12 bases between them. CDR3 size: 14 residues. The CDR3 spells CSVERVGPTDTQYF. CDR3 DNA sequence: TGCAGCGTTGAAAGGGTGGGACCAACAGATACGCAGTATTTT.